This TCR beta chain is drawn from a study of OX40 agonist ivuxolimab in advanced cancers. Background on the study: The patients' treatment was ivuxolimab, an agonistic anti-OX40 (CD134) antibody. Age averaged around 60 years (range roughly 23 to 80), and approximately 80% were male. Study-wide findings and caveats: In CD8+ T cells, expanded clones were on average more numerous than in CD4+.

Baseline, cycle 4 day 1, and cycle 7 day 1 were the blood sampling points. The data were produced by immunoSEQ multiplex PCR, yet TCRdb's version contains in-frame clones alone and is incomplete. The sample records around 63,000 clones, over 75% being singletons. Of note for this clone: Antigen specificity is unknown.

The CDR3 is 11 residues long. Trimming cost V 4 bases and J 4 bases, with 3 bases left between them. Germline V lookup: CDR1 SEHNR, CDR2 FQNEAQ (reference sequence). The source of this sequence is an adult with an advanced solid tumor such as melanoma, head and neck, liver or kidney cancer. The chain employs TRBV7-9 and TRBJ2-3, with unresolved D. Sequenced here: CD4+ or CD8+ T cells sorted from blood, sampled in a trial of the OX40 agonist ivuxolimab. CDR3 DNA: TGTGCCAGCAGCTCAGCAGATACGCAGTATTTT. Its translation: CASSSADTQYF.